This T cell receptor (beta chain) was recorded in a study of identical twins. Overall study results and limits: In cord blood, abundant beta clonotypes had fewer insertions; memory showed no trend. The study found excess low generation probability among twin-shared out-of-frame alpha sequences. Recombination models fit unrelated individuals' TCR alpha sharing but underestimated twins'.

With no exceptions, donors were healthy Caucasians. CDR1 SGHRS and CDR2 YFSETQ come from the germline V gene. This CDR3 spans 15 amino acids. V gave up 3 bases and J gave up 10 bases, with 20 bases separating them. TCRdb passed the 5' RACE reads through MiXCR, listing each CDR3 protein once. The table records fewer than 800,000 distinct CDR3 sequences, just over 7% of them present only once. This clonotype occurred a few times. Its antigen is still unknown. These records were also assigned to another study, of yellow fever vaccine responses in identical twins.

The specimen was PBMCs. The clonotype was recovered from a woman aged 18-29 years in good health. The gene calls are TRBV5-1 and TRBJ2-1, with D possibly being TRBD2 (6 bases). The CDR3 DNA reads TGCGCCAGCAGCTCCGAGCAGCGGGTATCGAGAGAGCAGTTCTTC. Residues: CASSSEQRVSREQFF.